This is a list of T cell receptor beta chains from one sample in a study of early T cells in non-severe SARS-CoV-2 infection. Each CDR3 protein is one row after TCRdb ran MiXCR on the 5' RACE reads. The sample holds some 67,000 distinct CDR3 sequences, roughly 15% seen once. Material for sequencing was whole blood. The receptors here all came from an adult who was a healthcare worker with PCR-confirmed SARS-CoV-2 infection or an uninfected control (not recorded which). CDR3s leave out the opening cysteine and the closing phenylalanine or tryptophan. The D gene is left open where the match is weak.

v_call d_call cdr3_aa
TRBV7-2 TRBD2 ASRSGLAPYEQY
TRBV28 NA ASSLGGRRETQY
TRBV19 TRBD1 ASKAGQGTPYGYT
TRBV29-1 TRBD1 SVQLRDRGLWSNTGELF
TRBV29-1 TRBD1 SVVKRTGGPYEQY
TRBV20-1 NA SASFSGGPLTQY
TRBV6-6 NA ASSERVGGTTNEKLF
TRBV29-1 TRBD1 SVGDRANGETQY
TRBV7-9 NA ASSPSWGCYGYT
TRBV29-1 TRBD1 SVEGQGTDTQY
TRBV9 NA ASSVAPTDGNTIY
TRBV7-6 NA ASSLTPGSNQPQH
TRBV20-1 TRBD2 SAISGTSGQETQY
TRBV6-2/TRBV6-3 NA ASSYSTQPPDEQY
TRBV29-1 NA SVVMGGDTQY
TRBV11-2 NA ASSSRSPRGGRGTQY
TRBV7-6 NA ASSFGPGDEQY
TRBV5-1 NA ASSEGYEQY
TRBV5-1 NA ASSSGPSSYEQY
TRBV28 NA ASTPRVRYGYT
TRBV7-9 TRBD1 ASSFDRDQPQH
TRBV6-2/TRBV6-3 NA ASSPDRRILGAF
TRBV7-9 TRBD1 ASSLTGSNQPQH
TRBV5-1 NA ASSSLVGLSTDTQY
TRBV6-5 NA ASSTPGGMRAF
TRBV9 NA ASSVDPGNTIY
TRBV6-6 NA ASSLSSGVTGNTIY
TRBV27 NA ASSPQGSSGNTIY
TRBV10-3 TRBD1 AISGTGLDGYT
TRBV7-2 NA ASSPGDALAKNIQY
TRBV12-3/TRBV12-4 NA ASSLQGRRSPLH
TRBV7-8 NA ASSPTTYPTDTQY
TRBV5-1 NA ASSLKGGEQF
TRBV12-3/TRBV12-4 TRBD1 ASTPGAAAGGWDEQF
TRBV11-2 NA ASSQLRGRESEQF
TRBV6-1 NA AMHPPGLPTQY
TRBV29-1 NA SVEMATDLGGYT
TRBV29-1 TRBD1 SVEMTGTSYEQY
TRBV20-1 TRBD2 SALAGSTDTQY
TRBV6-5 NA ASSQGRQRTISYGYT
TRBV5-1 NA ASSLDGVGSDTQY
TRBV5-1 NA ASSGRTGANEKLF
TRBV12-3/TRBV12-4 NA ASSLAGVSEKLF
TRBV29-1 TRBD1 SAAGQATGELF
TRBV6-5 TRBD1 ASSHQGARALGSAEAF
TRBV3-1 NA ASSPNRPDRGYT
TRBV5-5 NA ASSLDNRGPYYT
TRBV5-1 NA ASSLEGTNYGYT
TRBV4-3 TRBD1 ASSRTGVEQF
TRBV5-6 NA ASSFLRSYEQY